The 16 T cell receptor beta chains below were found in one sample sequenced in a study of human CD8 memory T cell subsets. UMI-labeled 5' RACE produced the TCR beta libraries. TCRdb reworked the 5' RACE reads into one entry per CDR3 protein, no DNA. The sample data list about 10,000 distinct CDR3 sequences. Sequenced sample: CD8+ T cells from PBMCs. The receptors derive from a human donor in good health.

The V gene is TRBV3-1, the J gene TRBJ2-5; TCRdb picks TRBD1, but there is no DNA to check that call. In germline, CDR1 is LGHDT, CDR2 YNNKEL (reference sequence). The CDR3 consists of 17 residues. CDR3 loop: CASKVYRPAPDRETQYF.

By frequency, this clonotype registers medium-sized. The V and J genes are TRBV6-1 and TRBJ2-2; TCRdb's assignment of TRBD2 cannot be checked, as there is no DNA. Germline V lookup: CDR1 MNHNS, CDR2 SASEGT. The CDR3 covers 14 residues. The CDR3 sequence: CASSVGGTNGELFF.

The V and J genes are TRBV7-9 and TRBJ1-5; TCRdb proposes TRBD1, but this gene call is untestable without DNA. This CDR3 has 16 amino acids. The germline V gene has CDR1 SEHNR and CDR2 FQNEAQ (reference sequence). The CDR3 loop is CASSLFAGGVNQPQHF.

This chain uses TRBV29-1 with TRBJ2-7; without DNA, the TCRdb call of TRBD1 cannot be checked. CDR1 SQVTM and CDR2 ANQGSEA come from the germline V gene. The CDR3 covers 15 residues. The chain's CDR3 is CSVETRTAVFYEQYF.

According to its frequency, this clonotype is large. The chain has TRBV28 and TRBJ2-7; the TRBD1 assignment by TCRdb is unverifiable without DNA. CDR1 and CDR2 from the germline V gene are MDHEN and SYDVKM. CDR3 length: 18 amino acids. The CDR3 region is CASSLVAFEGVDTREQYF. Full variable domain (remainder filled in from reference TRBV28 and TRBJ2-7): DVKVTQSSRYLVKRTGEKVFLECVQDMDHENMFWYRQDPGLGLRLIYFSYDVKMKEKGDIPEGYSVSREKKERFSLILESASTNQTSMYLCASSLVAFEGVDTREQYFGPGTRLTVT.

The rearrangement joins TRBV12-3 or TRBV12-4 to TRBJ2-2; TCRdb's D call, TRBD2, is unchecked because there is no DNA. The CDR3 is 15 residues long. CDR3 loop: CASSLGLAVTGELFF.

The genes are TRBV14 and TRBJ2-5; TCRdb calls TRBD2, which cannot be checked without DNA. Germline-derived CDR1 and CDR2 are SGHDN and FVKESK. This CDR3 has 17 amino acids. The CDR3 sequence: CASSLLTERGSQETQYF.

The CDR3 sequence: CASSSGGNEQYF. The chain joins TRBV25-1 to TRBJ2-7; no DNA is available, so the TRBD2 call from TCRdb remains unchecked. Germline V gene lookup returns CDR1 MGHDK and CDR2 SYGVNS. This CDR3 comprises 12 residues.

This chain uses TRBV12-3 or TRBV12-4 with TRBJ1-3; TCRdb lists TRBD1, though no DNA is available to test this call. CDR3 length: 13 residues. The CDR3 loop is CASSSGAGNTIYF.

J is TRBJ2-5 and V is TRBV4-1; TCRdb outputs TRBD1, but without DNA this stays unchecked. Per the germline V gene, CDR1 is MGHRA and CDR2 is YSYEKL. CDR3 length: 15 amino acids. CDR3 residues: CASSQGWGGQETQYF.

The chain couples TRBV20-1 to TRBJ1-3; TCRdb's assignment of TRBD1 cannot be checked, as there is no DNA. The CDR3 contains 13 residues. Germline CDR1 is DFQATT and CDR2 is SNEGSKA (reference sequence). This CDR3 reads CSAGTNNWNTIYF.

CDR3 region: CASSPPGQASYGYTF. J is TRBJ1-2 and V is TRBV4-1; TCRdb's assignment of TRBD1 cannot be checked, as there is no DNA. Germline V lookup: CDR1 MGHRA, CDR2 YSYEKL. The CDR3 has 15 residues.

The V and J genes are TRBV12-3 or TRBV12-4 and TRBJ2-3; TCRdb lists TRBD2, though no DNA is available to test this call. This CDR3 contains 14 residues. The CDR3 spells CAITGGFPTDTQYF.

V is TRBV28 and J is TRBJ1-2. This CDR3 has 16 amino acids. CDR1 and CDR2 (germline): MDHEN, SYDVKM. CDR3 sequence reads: CASSPGYQGLGDGYTF.

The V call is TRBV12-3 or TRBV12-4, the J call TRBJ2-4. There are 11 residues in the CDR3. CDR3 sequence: CASSFADIQYF.

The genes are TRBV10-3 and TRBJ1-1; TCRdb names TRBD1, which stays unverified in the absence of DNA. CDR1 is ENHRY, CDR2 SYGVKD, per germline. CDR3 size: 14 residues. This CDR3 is CAISPGTVPSEAFF.